This is a list of T cell receptor beta chains from one sample in a study of blood T cell repertoires in COVID-19. Repertoires were generated with immunoSEQ multiplex PCR, while TCRdb's copy carries only in-frame clones and drops some. The top ten clones hold 2.5% to 3% of a sample with about 170,000 clones, around 77% of them seen once. The sample comprised peripheral blood. Every receptor here comes from a man aged 65 to 79 with acute or convalescent COVID-19. Each CDR3 is given with its conserved first and last residue. D genes are given only for firm matches. Size is omitted from some rows. Given values are once, few, many or a class for expanded clones.

>NA|TRBJ2-5|TRBV15|NA
TGTGCCACCAGCAGAGATCGGGGCCAAGAGACCCAGTACTTC
CATSRDRGQETQYF
>few|TRBJ1-1|TRBV4-1|NA
TGCGCCAGCAGCCCCGACAGTCCGAACACTGAAGCTTTCTTT
CASSPDSPNTEAFF
>NA|TRBJ2-7|TRBV11-3|NA
TGTGCCAGCAGCTTAGATCCGGGAGAGGGATACGAGCAGTACTTC
CASSLDPGEGYEQYF
>NA|TRBJ2-7|TRBV6-9|TRBD2
TGTGCCAGCAGTTTTAGCCCCGGGACTAGCTTTCCTGCCCTTTACGAGCAGTACTTC
CASSFSPGTSFPALYEQYF
>NA|TRBJ2-1|TRBV14|NA
TGTGCCAGCAGCCCTGTCGGCGGGTTGGAGCAGTTCTTC
CASSPVGGLEQFF
>NA|TRBJ2-2|TRBV28|NA
TGTGCCAGCAGTTCAGACGACAGAGAGTCTGGGGAGCTGTTTTTT
CASSSDDRESGELFF
>NA|TRBJ1-3|TRBV5-1|TRBD1
TGCGCCAGCAGCTTGGGGATCGGGTCAGGGACAGGTGGAAACACCATATATTTT
CASSLGIGSGTGGNTIYF
>NA|TRBJ2-7|TRBV5-1|NA
TGCGCCAGCAGCTTACAGGCAGGTCCCTACGAGCAGTACTTC
CASSLQAGPYEQYF
>NA|TRBJ1-5|TRBV10-1|TRBD1
TGCGCCAGCAGTGAGGAGGACAGGGGGTTGGATAGCAATCAGCCCCAGCATTTT
CASSEEDRGLDSNQPQHF
>NA|TRBJ1-3|TRBV5-4|NA
TGTGCCAGCAGCTTGGACAGCTACTCTGGAAACACCATATATTTT
CASSLDSYSGNTIYF
>NA|TRBJ2-1|TRBV5-8|TRBD2
TGTGCCAGCAGCTTGGCCCGGCTAGCGGGGGGGGAGGGCAATGAGCAGTTCTTC
CASSLARLAGGEGNEQFF
>NA|TRBJ1-4|TRBV28|NA
TGTGCCAGCAGTTTGTGGGGGCCCAAGGCTAATGAAAAACTGTTTTTT
CASSLWGPKANEKLFF
>NA|TRBJ1-1|TRBV12-5|TRBD1
TGTGCTAGTGCCTTGACCGGGACAGGGCCCGAAGCTTTCTTT
CASALTGTGPEAFF
>NA|TRBJ1-2|TRBV29-1|NA
TGCAGCGTCAAGGGGACTCTTAACTATGGCTACACCTTC
CSVKGTLNYGYTF
>NA|TRBJ1-2|TRBV5-1|NA
TGCGCCAGCAGCTTGGGACACATAAAGCAGGGCTACACCTTC
CASSLGHIKQGYTF
>NA|TRBJ2-1|TRBV6-5|TRBD2
TGTGCCAGCAGTTACGATGGCGGGGGGGCTTATGAGCAGTTCTTC
CASSYDGGGAYEQFF
>NA|TRBJ2-5|TRBV11-2|NA
TGTGCCAGCAGCGCAGGGACTCAAGAGACCCAGTACTTC
CASSAGTQETQYF
>NA|TRBJ1-4|TRBV5-1|NA
TGCGCCAGCAGCGACCGGGAAGGCCTTAATGAAAAACTGTTTTTT
CASSDREGLNEKLFF
>few|TRBJ2-1|TRBV2|TRBD2
TGTGCCAGCATAACCGGACTAGCGGGGGGGAGTGAGCAGTTCTTC
CASITGLAGGSEQFF
>NA|TRBJ1-2|TRBV27|TRBD1
TGTGCCAGCAGTTCGCCTAGACAGGGTAACTATGGCTACACCTTC
CASSSPRQGNYGYTF
>many|TRBJ1-2|TRBV12-3/TRBV12-4|NA
TGTGCCAGCAGTTTGGGGGGTAATGGCTACACCTTC
CASSLGGNGYTF
>NA|TRBJ2-6|TRBV27|NA
TGTGCCAGCAGTTTAGGACAGAGTGGGGCCAACGTCCTGACTTTC
CASSLGQSGANVLTF
>NA|TRBJ1-1|TRBV10-2|NA
TGCGCCAGCAGTGAAGTTGGGATACAGGGAAAAACTTTCTTT
CASSEVGIQGKTFF
>NA|TRBJ1-1|TRBV7-9|NA
TGTGCCAGCAGCTTAGAGGGGGGGATTTACACTGAAGCTTTCTTT
CASSLEGGIYTEAFF
>NA|TRBJ2-1|TRBV18|TRBD2
TGTGCCAGCTCACCCCCGAATAGCGGGAGCGGTTATGAGCAGTTCTTC
CASSPPNSGSGYEQFF
>NA|TRBJ2-1|TRBV7-2|TRBD2
TGTGCCAGCAGCCAAGCCGGGACTACTAAATACAATGAGCAGTTCTTC
CASSQAGTTKYNEQFF
>NA|TRBJ1-1|TRBV5-4|NA
TGTGCCAGCAGCTTGGACCCCCGGAGCGCCTTGAACACTGAAGCTTTCTTT
CASSLDPRSALNTEAFF
>NA|TRBJ2-5|TRBV7-9|NA
TGTGCCAGCAGCGGAGGTAGCGAGGTCGTGATGGAGACCCAGTACTTC
CASSGGSEVVMETQYF
>NA|TRBJ2-3|TRBV7-3|TRBD2
TGTGCCAGCAGCTTCGGACCTAGCGGGAGCGCAGATACGCAGTATTTT
CASSFGPSGSADTQYF
>NA|TRBJ1-2|TRBV4-2|NA
TGTGCCAGCAGCCAAGATGTGTCAGGGGGCTACACCTTC
CASSQDVSGGYTF
>NA|TRBJ1-4|TRBV5-1|TRBD1
TGCGCCAGCAGCCCGCGGACAGGGGATGAAAAACTGTTTTTT
CASSPRTGDEKLFF
>few|TRBJ2-7|TRBV6-6|TRBD1
TGTGCCAGCAGCGCACTCCCGGGACAGGGGGCCCACGAGCAGTACTTC
CASSALPGQGAHEQYF
>NA|TRBJ1-1|TRBV6-5|NA
TGTGCCAGCAGACTCGGGGGGACGGTGGTCACTGAAGCTTTCTTT
CASRLGGTVVTEAFF
>once|TRBJ1-2|TRBV27|NA
TGTGCCAGCAGTACCACGGACAGCTTTTATGGCTACACCTTC
CASSTTDSFYGYTF
>NA|TRBJ2-2|TRBV7-6|NA
TGTGCCAGCAGCTTAGTCCATCCCCCCGGGGAGCTGTTTTTT
CASSLVHPPGELFF
>once|TRBJ1-2|TRBV6-5|NA
TGTGCCATCGGGGCCGAGGGGGGGCAAGCGGATGGCTACACCTTC
CAIGAEGGQADGYTF
>NA|TRBJ1-5|TRBV24-1|NA
TGTGCCACCAGTGATTTCCAGAGGGTGAGTAATCAGCCCCAGCATTTT
CATSDFQRVSNQPQHF
>NA|TRBJ2-7|TRBV7-2|NA
TGTGCCAGCAGTCGGCAGTCAGGCTCCTACGAGCAGTACTTC
CASSRQSGSYEQYF
>many|TRBJ2-1|TRBV11-2|TRBD2
TGTGCCAGCAGCCCTGGTCGCCTAGCGGGAGTTAATGAGCAGTTCTTC
CASSPGRLAGVNEQFF
>NA|TRBJ1-5|TRBV10-3|NA
TGTGCCATCAGCGGGGGGTACAGTCAGCCCCAGCATTTT
CAISGGYSQPQHF
>NA|TRBJ2-7|TRBV5-4|TRBD1
TGTGCCAGCAGCGGGGGACAGGTACCCTCCTACGAGCAGTACTTC
CASSGGQVPSYEQYF
>NA|TRBJ1-1|TRBV19|NA
TGTGCCAGTACGCCAAACCAGGACACTGAAGCTTTCTTT
CASTPNQDTEAFF
>NA|TRBJ2-7|TRBV5-4|TRBD1
TGTGCCAGCAGCTTGGGGGGACAGTACACGAGCTCCTACGAGCAGTACTTC
CASSLGGQYTSSYEQYF
>NA|TRBJ2-3|TRBV6-5|TRBD2
TGTGCCAGCAGGGTTAGCGGGGGCATCCGGGATACGCAGTATTTT
CASRVSGGIRDTQYF
>NA|TRBJ1-2|TRBV5-6|TRBD1
TGTGCCAGCAGCTTTGGGCCCCGACAGGGAGCAAACTATGGCTACACCTTC
CASSFGPRQGANYGYTF
>NA|TRBJ1-2|TRBV10-3|TRBD1
TGTGCCATCAGGGTACAGGGGGGCGGCTACACCTTC
CAIRVQGGGYTF
>once|TRBJ2-7|TRBV6-5|NA
TGTGCCAGCAGTTACGAAACACCGGGACAACCCTACGAGCAGTACTTC
CASSYETPGQPYEQYF
>NA|TRBJ2-7|TRBV5-4|TRBD2
TGTGCCAGCAGCTTGGGGGCGGGGGAAACCGAGCAGTACTTC
CASSLGAGETEQYF
>NA|TRBJ1-2|TRBV12-3/TRBV12-4|NA
TGTGCCAGCAGTTTGCTAAACTATGGCTACACCTTC
CASSLLNYGYTF
>NA|TRBJ2-7|TRBV7-9|TRBD2
TGTGCCAGCAGCATAGGGGAGGGAATGGCCTTCTACGAGCAGTACTTC
CASSIGEGMAFYEQYF
>NA|TRBJ2-5|TRBV11-2|TRBD2
TGTGCCAGCAGCCGACTAGCGGGGGGGCCCCTGGGTGAGACCCAGTACTTC
CASSRLAGGPLGETQYF
>NA|TRBJ2-7|TRBV7-8|NA
TGTGCCAGCAGCCGGGATGAGCTATCGGGCGAGCAGTACTTC
CASSRDELSGEQYF
>NA|TRBJ2-2|TRBV6-5|NA
TGTGCCAGCGTCCGACAGGCGAACACCGGGGAGCTGTTTTTT
CASVRQANTGELFF
>NA|TRBJ2-2|TRBV15|NA
TGTGCCACCAGCAGAGACAGGATTCAGACCGGGGAGCTGTTTTTT
CATSRDRIQTGELFF
>NA|TRBJ2-7|TRBV19|TRBD2
TGTGCCAGTAGTATAGGAGCTCGGGAGAGCGGGAGCCGCTACGAGCAGTACTTC
CASSIGARESGSRYEQYF
>NA|TRBJ1-1|TRBV5-8|NA
TGTGCCAGCAGCTTGGGTCCACAGACAAACACTGAAGCTTTCTTT
CASSLGPQTNTEAFF
>few|TRBJ1-4|TRBV19|NA
TGTGCCAGTACCCCATCTCAAAGAGAATATGAAAAACTGTTTTTT
CASTPSQREYEKLFF
>NA|TRBJ1-3|TRBV9|NA
TGTGCCAGCAGCGTAGCTACCGGGGAGGCTGGAAACACCATATATTTT
CASSVATGEAGNTIYF
>NA|TRBJ1-6|TRBV27|NA
TGTGCCAGCAGTTTACTCCAGGGATTCGAGTCACCCCTCCACTTT
CASSLLQGFESPLHF
>NA|TRBJ1-6|TRBV28|TRBD1
TGTGCCAGCAGAATCCGGGACAGGAGCTCACCCCTCCACTTT
CASRIRDRSSPLHF